The 21 T cell receptor beta chains presented below share a single source sample, sequenced in a study of T cells in localized non-small cell lung cancer. The protocol was immunoSEQ multiplex PCR, while the TCRdb copy is restricted to in-frame clones and leaves out a portion. Here the sample spans about 53,000 clones, 65% to 85% being singletons. Sequenced material: peripheral blood mononuclear cells, taken before any cancer treatment. The receptors stem from a man between 40 and 70 years old with stage III lung adenocarcinoma.

The chain combines TRBV7-9 with TRBJ1-2, with no clear D. This CDR3 is 13 amino acids long. V was clipped by 3 bases and J by 6 bases, with 11 bases between them. CDR1 SEHNR and CDR2 FQNEAQ come from the germline V gene (reference sequence). This CDR3 is CASSFSGEDGYTF. DNA of the CDR3: TGTGCCAGCAGCTTTAGTGGGGAGGATGGCTACACCTTC.

This chain uses TRBV5-6 with TRBJ2-5; possibly TRBD1 for D (5 bases). The CDR3 consists of 13 residues. CDR1 and CDR2 (germline): SGHDT, YYEEEE. The V end lost 4 bases, the J end lost 1 base, and 8 bases lay between the germline ends. The CDR3 protein is CASSVDSQETQYF. CDR3 DNA: TGTGCCAGCAGCGTAGACAGCCAAGAGACCCAGTACTTC. The full variable domain, rest sourced from reference TRBV5-6 and TRBJ2-5, is DAGVTQSPTHLIKTRGQQVTLRCSPKSGHDTVSWYQQALGQGPQFIFQYYEEEERQRGNFPDRFSGHQFPNYSSELNVNALLLGDSALYLCASSVDSQETQYFGPGTRLLVL.

In DNA, the CDR3 is TGTGCCAGTAGTCAGAGGGCTGAGAACACTGAAGCTTTCTTT. Translating it yields CASSQRAENTEAFF. The V and J genes are TRBV19 and TRBJ1-1; D is unresolved. Trimming took off 5 bases at V and 1 base at J, with 11 bases between the two ends. This CDR3 has 14 amino acids. Germline values: CDR1 LNHDA, CDR2 SQIVND (reference sequence).

The chain recombines TRBV5-4 with TRBJ1-6; 9 bases align to TRBD1. The CDR3 is 14 amino acids. The germline CDR1 and CDR2 sequences are SGHNT and YYREEE (reference sequence). V shed 3 bases and J 10 bases; nucleotides not matched to a gene: 5. CDR3 sequence reads: CASSWGQGDSPLHF. DNA of the CDR3: TGTGCCAGCAGCTGGGGACAGGGAGACTCACCCCTCCACTTT. The full variable domain, with the rest looked up from reference TRBV5-4 and TRBJ1-6, is ETGVTQSPTHLIKTRGQQVTLRCSSQSGHNTVSWYQQALGQGPQFIFQYYREEENGRGNFPPRFSGLQFPNYSSELNVNALELDDSALYLCASSWGQGDSPLHFGNGTRLTVT.

This chain uses TRBV6-6 with TRBJ1-3, with 10 bases lining up with TRBD1. J lost 2 bases, V lost 2 bases, and 0 bases had no gene match. The length of the CDR3 is 15 residues. Looked up from germline, CDR1 is MNHNY and CDR2 is SVGAGI (reference sequence). Written as DNA, the CDR3 is TGTGCCAGCAGTTACGGGACAGGGGCTGGAAACACCATATATTTT. Translating gives CASSYGTGAGNTIYF.

DNA of the CDR3: TGTGCCAGCAGCGGTAGCGGAGGGAGCTACACCGGGGAGCTGTTTTTT. Translated: CASSGSGGSYTGELFF. The rearrangement links TRBV7-2 to TRBJ2-2; D might be TRBD2 (6 bases). Germline V lookup: CDR1 SGHTA, CDR2 FQGNSA. The CDR3 spans 16 residues. Trimming cost V 5 bases and J 3 bases, with 16 bases left between them.

The chain employs TRBV7-2 and TRBJ2-3; tentative D call: TRBD1 (6 bases). Germline CDR1 and CDR2: SGHTA and FQGNSA. Trimming pared 2 bases from V and 4 bases from J, leaving 19 bases between. The CDR3 extends over 17 amino acids. CDR3 sequence: CASSLLRQVGTPDTQYF. CDR3 DNA sequence: TGTGCCAGCAGCTTATTACGACAGGTCGGGACACCAGATACGCAGTATTTT.

CDR3 nucleotide sequence: TGCAGCGTTATCAGCTACAATGAGCAGTTCTTC. This translates into CSVISYNEQFF. The chain recombines TRBV29-1 with TRBJ2-1; no clear D gene. CDR1 and CDR2 from the germline V gene are SQVTM and ANQGSEA. Between the trimmed V and J ends, which lost 5 bases and 3 bases, there was a span of 5 bases. The CDR3 consists of 11 residues.

The genes are TRBV11-2 and TRBJ1-1; no definite D call. Trimming cost V 3 bases and J 1 base, with 6 bases left between them. Germline CDR1 is SGHAT and CDR2 is FQNNGV. This CDR3 comprises 13 residues. The CDR3 region is CASSFLANTEAFF. In DNA form, the CDR3 reads TGTGCCAGCAGCTTCTTAGCGAACACTGAAGCTTTCTTT.

This chain connects TRBV12-2 to TRBJ2-6; whether TRBD1, the table's D call, matches the DNA was not checked. TRBV12-2 is a known pseudogene. This CDR3 has 19 residues. The CDR3: CASHIGVRMNWAGANVLTF. As DNA, the CDR3 is TGTGCAAGCCACATAGGGGTACGAATGAATTGGGCTGGGGCCAACGTCCTGACTTTC.

V usage is TRBV18 and J usage is TRBJ2-7; TRBD1 matches 9 bases. Germline V CDR1 and CDR2: KGHSH, LQKENI. The length of the CDR3 is 15 residues. The ends lost 3 bases at V and 4 bases at J; junction bases unmatched: 7. In nucleotides, the CDR3 is TGTGCCAGCTCACCGGGACAGGGAGGTAGTTACGAGCAGTACTTC. Translating it yields CASSPGQGGSYEQYF.

V and J are TRBV10-3 and TRBJ2-2; 8 positions match TRBD1. This CDR3 comprises 18 residues. V shed 4 bases and J 3 bases; nucleotides not matched to a gene: 13. The germline CDR1 and CDR2 sequences are ENHRY and SYGVKD. The DNA for the CDR3 is TGTGCCATCAGTGGTGGTTGGCAGGGGGCTATGGACACCGGGGAGCTGTTTTTT. Translated, it gives CAISGGWQGAMDTGELFF.

The chain couples TRBV6-6 to TRBJ2-1, with D unclear. V gave up 6 bases and J gave up 4 bases, with 4 bases separating them. In germline, CDR1 is MNHNY, CDR2 SVGAGI (reference sequence). This CDR3 is 11 amino acids long. The CDR3 nucleotides are TGTGCCAGCAGCCCATACAATGAGCAGTTCTTC. Translating gives CASSPYNEQFF.

The chain links TRBV11-3 to TRBJ2-1; 7 bases match TRBD2. This CDR3 is built from 16 residues. After removal of 4 bases from V and 0 bases from J, the junction contained 6 bases not matched to a gene. Germline assignment: CDR1 SGHNT and CDR2 YENEEA. The CDR3 DNA reads as TGTGCCAGCAGCTCTAGGACTAGAGGCTCCTACAATGAGCAGTTCTTC. Residues: CASSSRTRGSYNEQFF.

The chain has TRBV28 and TRBJ1-1; D uncertain. The ends were cut back, 5 bases at V and 4 bases at J, with 14 bases in the middle. CDR3 length: 14 residues. The V gene's germline CDR1 is MDHEN and CDR2 SYDVKM. As DNA, the CDR3 is TGTGCCAGCAGTGGGGAAGGGCCCCTCACTGAAGCTTTCTTT. This encodes CASSGEGPLTEAFF.

The chain combines TRBV4-3 with TRBJ1-2; perhaps TRBD1 as D (5 bases). Trimming stripped 0 bases from V and 3 bases from J, with 17 bases between. CDR1 LGHNA and CDR2 YSLEER come from the germline V gene. This CDR3 has 17 amino acids. Written as DNA, the CDR3 is TGCGCCAGCAGCCAAGATGCGGGGCGAGGGCAGGACTATGGCTACACCTTC. It is translated as CASSQDAGRGQDYGYTF.

This chain uses TRBV12-2 with TRBJ1-2; TRBD1 is the table's D call and was not checked against the DNA. TRBV12-2 is classified as a pseudogene. The CDR3 sequence is 15 residues long. In nucleotides, the CDR3 is TGTGCAAGTCGCTTAGAAGGGGAAGCCCATTATGGCTACACCTTC. The encoded protein is CASRLEGEAHYGYTF.

V usage is TRBV29-1 and J usage is TRBJ2-3; 7 positions match TRBD1. Germline loops: CDR1 SQVTM, CDR2 ANQGSEA. V shed 8 bases and J 0 bases; nucleotides not matched to a gene: 5. There are 13 residues in the CDR3. The CDR3 sequence: CSKTGTSTDTQYF. The CDR3 coding sequence is TGCAGCAAGACAGGGACGAGCACAGATACGCAGTATTTT.

The chain employs TRBV6-5 and TRBJ1-2; the D gene is possibly TRBD1 (6 bases). The V and J ends lost 4 bases and 8 bases respectively, with 11 bases between them. CDR3 length equals 12 residues. CDR1 is MNHEY, CDR2 SVGAGI, per germline. In nucleotides, the CDR3 is TGTGCCAGCAGTTTACAGGGATGGGGCTACACCTTC. Its protein product is CASSLQGWGYTF.

The CDR3 protein is CAWNSGEISYTF. As DNA, the CDR3 is TGTGCCTGGAATTCAGGGGAGATTAGCTACACCTTC. V gene TRBV30 combines with J gene TRBJ1-2; the D gene is possibly TRBD1 (6 bases). The germline CDR1 and CDR2 sequences are GTSNPN and SVGIG (reference sequence). CDR3 size: 12 residues. V lost 4 bases and J lost 9, with 15 bases in between.

The chain is built from TRBV27 and TRBJ2-7, with D unclear. Germline V gene data show CDR1 as MNHEY and CDR2 as SMNVEV (reference sequence). The V end was cut by 2 bases, the J end by 6 bases, with 8 bases between. The CDR3 consists of 12 residues. CDR3 in DNA: TGTGCCAGCAGTTTACAAAATGGCGAGCAGTACTTC. Translated: CASSLQNGEQYF.